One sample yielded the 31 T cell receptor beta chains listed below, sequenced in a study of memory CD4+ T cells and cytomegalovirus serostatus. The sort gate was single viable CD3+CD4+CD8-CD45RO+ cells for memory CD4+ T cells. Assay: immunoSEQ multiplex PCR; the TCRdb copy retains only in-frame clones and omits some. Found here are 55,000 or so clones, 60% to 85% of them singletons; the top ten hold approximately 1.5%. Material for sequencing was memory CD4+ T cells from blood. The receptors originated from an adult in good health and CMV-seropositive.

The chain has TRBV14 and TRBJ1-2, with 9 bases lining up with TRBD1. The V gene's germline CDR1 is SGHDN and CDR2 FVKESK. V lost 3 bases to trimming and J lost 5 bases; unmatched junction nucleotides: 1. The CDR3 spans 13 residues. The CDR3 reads CASSQTGGYGYTF. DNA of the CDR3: TGTGCCAGCAGCCAGACAGGGGGTTATGGCTACACCTTC. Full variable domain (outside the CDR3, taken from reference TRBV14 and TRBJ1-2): EAGVTQFPSHSVIEKGQTVTLRCDPISGHDNLYWYRRVMGKEIKFLLHFVKESKQDESGMPNNRFLAERTGGTYSTLKVQPAELEDSGVYFCASSQTGGYGYTFGSGTRLTVV.

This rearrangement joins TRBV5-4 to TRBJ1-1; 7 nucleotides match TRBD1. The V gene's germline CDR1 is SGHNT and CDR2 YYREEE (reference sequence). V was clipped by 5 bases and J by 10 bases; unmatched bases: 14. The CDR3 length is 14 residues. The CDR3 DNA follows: TGTGCCAGCAGTAGCCAGAGGGGGCCCCGGCCAGCTTTCTTT. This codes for CASSSQRGPRPAFF. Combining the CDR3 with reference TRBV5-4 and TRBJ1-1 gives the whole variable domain ETGVTQSPTHLIKTRGQQVTLRCSSQSGHNTVSWYQQALGQGPQFIFQYYREEENGRGNFPPRFSGLQFPNYSSELNVNALELDDSALYLCASSSQRGPRPAFFGQGTRLTVV.

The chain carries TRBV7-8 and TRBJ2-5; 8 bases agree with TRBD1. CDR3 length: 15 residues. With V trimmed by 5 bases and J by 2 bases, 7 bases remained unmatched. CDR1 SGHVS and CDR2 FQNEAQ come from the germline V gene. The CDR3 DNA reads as TGTGCCAGCAGCCCCCCCCGACAGGGGCAAGAGACCCAGTACTTC. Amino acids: CASSPPRQGQETQYF.

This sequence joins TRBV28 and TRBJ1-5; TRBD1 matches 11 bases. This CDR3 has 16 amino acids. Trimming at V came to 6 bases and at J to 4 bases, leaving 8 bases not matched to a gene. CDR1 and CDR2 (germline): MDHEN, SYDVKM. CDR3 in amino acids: CASRAGGQGENQPQHF. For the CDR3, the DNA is TGTGCCAGCAGGGCAGGGGGACAGGGGGAAAATCAGCCCCAGCATTTT.

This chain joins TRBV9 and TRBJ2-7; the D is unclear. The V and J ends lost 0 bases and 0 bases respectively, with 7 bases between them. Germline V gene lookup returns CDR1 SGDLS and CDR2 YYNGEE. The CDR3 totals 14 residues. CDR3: CASSVASSSYEQYF. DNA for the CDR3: TGTGCCAGCAGCGTAGCGAGTAGCTCCTACGAGCAGTACTTC.

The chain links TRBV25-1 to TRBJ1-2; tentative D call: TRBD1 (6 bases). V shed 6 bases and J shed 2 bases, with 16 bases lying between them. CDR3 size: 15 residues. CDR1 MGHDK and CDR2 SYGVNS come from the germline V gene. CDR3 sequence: CASSGPGHNNYGYTF. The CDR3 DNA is TGTGCCAGCAGCGGACCGGGACACAACAACTATGGCTACACCTTC.

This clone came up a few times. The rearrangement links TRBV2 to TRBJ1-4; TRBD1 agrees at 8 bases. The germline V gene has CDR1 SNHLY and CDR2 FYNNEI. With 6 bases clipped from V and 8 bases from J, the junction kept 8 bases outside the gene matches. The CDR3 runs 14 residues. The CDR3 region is CASSRTGRNEKLFF. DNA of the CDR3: TGTGCCAGCAGCCGGACAGGGAGAAACGAAAAACTGTTTTTT.

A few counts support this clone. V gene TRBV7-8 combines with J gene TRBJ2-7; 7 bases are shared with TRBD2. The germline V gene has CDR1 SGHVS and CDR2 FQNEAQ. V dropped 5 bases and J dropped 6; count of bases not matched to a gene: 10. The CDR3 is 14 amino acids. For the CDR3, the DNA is TGTGCCAGCAGCCTCACGGTAATAGCGGGCGAGCAGTACTTC. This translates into CASSLTVIAGEQYF. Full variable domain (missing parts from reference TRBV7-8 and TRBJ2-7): GAGVSQSPRYKVAKRGQDVALRCDPISGHVSLFWYQQALGQGPEFLTYFQNEAQLDKSGLPSDRFFAERPEGSVSTLKIQRTQQEDSAVYLCASSLTVIAGEQYFGPGTRLTVT.

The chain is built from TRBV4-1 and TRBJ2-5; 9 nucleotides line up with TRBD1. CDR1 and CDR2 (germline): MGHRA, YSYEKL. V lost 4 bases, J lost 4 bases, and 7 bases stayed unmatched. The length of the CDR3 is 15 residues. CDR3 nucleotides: TGCGCCAGCAGCCCAGAGGGACAGGGCCGAGAGACCCAGTACTTC. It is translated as CASSPEGQGRETQYF.

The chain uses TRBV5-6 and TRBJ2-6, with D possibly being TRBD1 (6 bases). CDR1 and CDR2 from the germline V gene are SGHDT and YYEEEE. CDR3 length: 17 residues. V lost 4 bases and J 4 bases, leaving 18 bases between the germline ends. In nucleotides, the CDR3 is TGTGCCAGCAGCCTGCTGGCACAGGGCTCAGGGGCCAACGTCCTGACTTTC. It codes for CASSLLAQGSGANVLTF.

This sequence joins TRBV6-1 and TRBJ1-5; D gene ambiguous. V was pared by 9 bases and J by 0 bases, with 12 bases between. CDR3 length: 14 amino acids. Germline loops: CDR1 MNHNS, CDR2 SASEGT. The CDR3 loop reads CASDKQASNQPQHF. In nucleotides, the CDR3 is TGTGCCAGTGATAAGCAGGCTAGCAATCAGCCCCAGCATTTT.

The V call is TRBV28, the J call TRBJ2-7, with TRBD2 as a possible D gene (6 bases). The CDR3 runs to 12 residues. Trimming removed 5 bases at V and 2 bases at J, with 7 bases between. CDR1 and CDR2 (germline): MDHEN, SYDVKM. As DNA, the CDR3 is TGTGCCAGCAGTCTAGCGCCCTACGAGCAGTACTTC. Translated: CASSLAPYEQYF. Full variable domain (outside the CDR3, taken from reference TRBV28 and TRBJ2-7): DVKVTQSSRYLVKRTGEKVFLECVQDMDHENMFWYRQDPGLGLRLIYFSYDVKMKEKGDIPEGYSVSREKKERFSLILESASTNQTSMYLCASSLAPYEQYFGPGTRLTVT.

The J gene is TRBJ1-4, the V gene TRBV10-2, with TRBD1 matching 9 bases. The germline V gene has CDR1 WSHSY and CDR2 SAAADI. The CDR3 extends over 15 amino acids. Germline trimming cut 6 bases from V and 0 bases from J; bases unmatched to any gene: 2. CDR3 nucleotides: TGCGCCAGCAGAGGACAGGGGACAACTAATGAAAAACTGTTTTTT. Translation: CASRGQGTTNEKLFF.

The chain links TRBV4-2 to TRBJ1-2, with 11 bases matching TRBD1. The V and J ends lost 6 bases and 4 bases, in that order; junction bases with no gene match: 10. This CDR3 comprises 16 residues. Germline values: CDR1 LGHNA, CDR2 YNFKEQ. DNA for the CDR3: TGTGCCAGCAGTAGGAGTGGGACAGGGGGGTCCTATGGCTACACCTTC. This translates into CASSRSGTGGSYGYTF.

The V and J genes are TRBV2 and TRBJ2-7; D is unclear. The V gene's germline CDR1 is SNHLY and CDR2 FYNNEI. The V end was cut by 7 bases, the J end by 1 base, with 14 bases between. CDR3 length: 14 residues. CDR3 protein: CASIEAETSYEQYF. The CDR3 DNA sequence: TGTGCCAGCATTGAGGCAGAGACTTCCTACGAGCAGTACTTC. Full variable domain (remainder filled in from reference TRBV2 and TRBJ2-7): EPEVTQTPSHQVTQMGQEVILRCVPISNHLYFYWYRQILGQKVEFLVSFYNNEISEKSEIFDDQFSVERPDGSNFTLKIRSTKLEDSAMYFCASIEAETSYEQYFGPGTRLTVT.

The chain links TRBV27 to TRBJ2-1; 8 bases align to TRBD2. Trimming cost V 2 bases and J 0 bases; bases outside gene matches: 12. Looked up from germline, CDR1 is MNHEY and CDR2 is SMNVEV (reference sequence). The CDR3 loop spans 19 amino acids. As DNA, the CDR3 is TGTGCCAGCAGTTTAAAGGTAGCGGGAAGTCGAGTCTCCTACAATGAGCAGTTCTTC. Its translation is CASSLKVAGSRVSYNEQFF.

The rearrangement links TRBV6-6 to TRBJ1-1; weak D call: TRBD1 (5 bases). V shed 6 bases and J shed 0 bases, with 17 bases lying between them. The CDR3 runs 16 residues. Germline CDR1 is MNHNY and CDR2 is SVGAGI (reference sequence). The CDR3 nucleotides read TGTGCCAGCAGGTCCGGGACCACCCCGATGAACACTGAAGCTTTCTTT. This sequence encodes CASRSGTTPMNTEAFF.

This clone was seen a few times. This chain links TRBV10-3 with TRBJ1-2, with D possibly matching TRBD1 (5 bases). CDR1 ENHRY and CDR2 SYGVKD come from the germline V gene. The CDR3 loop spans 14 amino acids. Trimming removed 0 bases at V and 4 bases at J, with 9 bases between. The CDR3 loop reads CAISESLGVYGYTF. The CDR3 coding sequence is TGTGCCATCAGTGAGTCATTAGGGGTCTATGGCTACACCTTC.

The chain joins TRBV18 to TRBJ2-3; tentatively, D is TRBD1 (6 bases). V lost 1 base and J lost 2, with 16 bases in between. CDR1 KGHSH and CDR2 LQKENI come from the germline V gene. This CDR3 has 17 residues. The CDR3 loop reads CASSPLKTAGATDTQYF. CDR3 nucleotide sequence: TGTGCCAGCTCACCACTAAAAACGGCAGGGGCCACAGATACGCAGTATTTT.

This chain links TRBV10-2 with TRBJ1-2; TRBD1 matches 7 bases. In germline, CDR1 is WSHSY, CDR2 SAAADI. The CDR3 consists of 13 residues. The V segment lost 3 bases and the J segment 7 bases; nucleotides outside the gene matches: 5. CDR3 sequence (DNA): TGCGCCAGCAGTGACCCTGACAGGGCTGGCTACACCTTC. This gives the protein CASSDPDRAGYTF.

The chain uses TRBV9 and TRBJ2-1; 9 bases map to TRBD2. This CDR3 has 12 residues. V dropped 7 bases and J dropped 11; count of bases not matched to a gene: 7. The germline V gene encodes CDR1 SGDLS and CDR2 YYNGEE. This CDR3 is CASDSREGKQFF. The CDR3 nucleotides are TGTGCCAGCGACTCGCGGGAGGGGAAGCAGTTCTTC.

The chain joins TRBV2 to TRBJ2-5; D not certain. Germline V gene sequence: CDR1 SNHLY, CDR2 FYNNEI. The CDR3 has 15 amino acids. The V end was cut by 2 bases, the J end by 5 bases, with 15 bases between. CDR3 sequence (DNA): TGTGCCAGCAGTGAATATACGGGCCCCAGGGAGACCCAGTACTTC. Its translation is CASSEYTGPRETQYF.

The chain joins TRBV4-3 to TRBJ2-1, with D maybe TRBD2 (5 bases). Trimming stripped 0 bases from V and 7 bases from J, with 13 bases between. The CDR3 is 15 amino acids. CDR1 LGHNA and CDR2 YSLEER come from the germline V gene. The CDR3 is CASSQEALGVNEQFF. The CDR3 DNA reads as TGCGCCAGCAGCCAAGAGGCCCTCGGGGTTAATGAGCAGTTCTTC.

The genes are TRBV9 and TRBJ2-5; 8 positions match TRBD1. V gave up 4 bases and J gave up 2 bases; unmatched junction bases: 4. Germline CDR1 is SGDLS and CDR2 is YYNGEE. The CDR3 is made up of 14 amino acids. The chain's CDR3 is CASSLGQGQETQYF. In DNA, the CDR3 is TGTGCCAGCAGCCTTGGACAGGGACAAGAGACCCAGTACTTC.

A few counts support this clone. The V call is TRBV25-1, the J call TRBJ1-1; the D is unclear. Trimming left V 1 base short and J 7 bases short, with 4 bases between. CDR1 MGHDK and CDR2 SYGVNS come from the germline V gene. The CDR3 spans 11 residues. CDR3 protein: CASSEFREAFF. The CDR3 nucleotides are TGTGCCAGCAGTGAATTCCGTGAAGCTTTCTTT.

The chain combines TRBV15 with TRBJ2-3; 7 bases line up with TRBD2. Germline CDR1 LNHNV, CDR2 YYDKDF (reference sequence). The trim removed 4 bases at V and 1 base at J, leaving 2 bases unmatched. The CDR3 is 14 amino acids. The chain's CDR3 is CATSIAGGTDTQYF. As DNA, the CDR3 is TGTGCCACCAGCATCGCGGGGGGCACAGATACGCAGTATTTT.

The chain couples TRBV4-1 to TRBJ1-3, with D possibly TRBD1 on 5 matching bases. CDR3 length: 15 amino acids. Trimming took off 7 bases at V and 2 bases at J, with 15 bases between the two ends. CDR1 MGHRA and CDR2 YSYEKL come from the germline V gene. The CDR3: CASNYRVGAGNTIYF. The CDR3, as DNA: TGCGCCAGCAACTATCGAGTAGGGGCTGGAAACACCATATATTTT.

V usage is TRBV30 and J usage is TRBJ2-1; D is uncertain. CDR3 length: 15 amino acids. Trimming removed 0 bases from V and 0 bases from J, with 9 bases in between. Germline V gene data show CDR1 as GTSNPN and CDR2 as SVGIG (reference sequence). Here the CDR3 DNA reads TGTGCCTGGAGTGTTCCAGAAAACTCCTACAATGAGCAGTTCTTC. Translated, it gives CAWSVPENSYNEQFF.

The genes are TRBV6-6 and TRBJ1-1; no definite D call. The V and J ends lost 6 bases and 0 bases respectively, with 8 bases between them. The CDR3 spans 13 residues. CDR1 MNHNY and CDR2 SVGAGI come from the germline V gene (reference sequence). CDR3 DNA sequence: TGTGCCAGCAGGGAGGAGTTGAACACTGAAGCTTTCTTT. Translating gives CASREELNTEAFF.

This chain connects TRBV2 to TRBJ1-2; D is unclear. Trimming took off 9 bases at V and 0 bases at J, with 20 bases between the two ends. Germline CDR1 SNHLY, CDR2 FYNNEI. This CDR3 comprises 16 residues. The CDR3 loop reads CARTGYRFGANYGYTF. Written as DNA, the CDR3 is TGTGCCAGGACGGGTTACCGTTTTGGCGCTAACTATGGCTACACCTTC. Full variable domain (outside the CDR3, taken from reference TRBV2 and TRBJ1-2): EPEVTQTPSHQVTQMGQEVILRCVPISNHLYFYWYRQILGQKVEFLVSFYNNEISEKSEIFDDQFSVERPDGSNFTLKIRSTKLEDSAMYFCARTGYRFGANYGYTFGSGTRLTVV.

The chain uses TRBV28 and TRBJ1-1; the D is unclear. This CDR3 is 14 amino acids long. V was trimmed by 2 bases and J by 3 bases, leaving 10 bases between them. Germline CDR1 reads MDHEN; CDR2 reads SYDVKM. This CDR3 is CASSLGGWDTEAFF. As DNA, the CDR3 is TGTGCCAGCAGTTTAGGAGGGTGGGACACTGAAGCTTTCTTT.